The source of this T cell receptor beta chain is a study of CD8 T cells in ankylosing spondylitis. Findings and caveats of the study: A motif of 7 or 8 highly homologous TCR beta variants was seen as apparently characteristic of ankylosing spondylitis blood.

This clonotype came up many times. No antigen is known for it. Using its own MiXCR run on the 5' RACE reads, TCRdb lists one record per CDR3 protein. This table has 700,000 to 850,000 distinct CDR3 sequences, approximately 12% appearing once. This sequence was found in a male donor with ankylosing spondylitis. The source material was blood, either unsorted or a sorted T cell fraction (not recorded which).

In DNA, the CDR3 is TGTGCCAGCAGTTTAACTGGGGACTACACTGAAGCTTTCTTT. This encodes CASSLTGDYTEAFF. V and J are TRBV12-3 or TRBV12-4 and TRBJ1-1, with a tentative D call TRBD1 (5 bases). The V end was cut by 2 bases, the J end by 3 bases, with 10 bases between. The CDR3 is made up of 14 amino acids.